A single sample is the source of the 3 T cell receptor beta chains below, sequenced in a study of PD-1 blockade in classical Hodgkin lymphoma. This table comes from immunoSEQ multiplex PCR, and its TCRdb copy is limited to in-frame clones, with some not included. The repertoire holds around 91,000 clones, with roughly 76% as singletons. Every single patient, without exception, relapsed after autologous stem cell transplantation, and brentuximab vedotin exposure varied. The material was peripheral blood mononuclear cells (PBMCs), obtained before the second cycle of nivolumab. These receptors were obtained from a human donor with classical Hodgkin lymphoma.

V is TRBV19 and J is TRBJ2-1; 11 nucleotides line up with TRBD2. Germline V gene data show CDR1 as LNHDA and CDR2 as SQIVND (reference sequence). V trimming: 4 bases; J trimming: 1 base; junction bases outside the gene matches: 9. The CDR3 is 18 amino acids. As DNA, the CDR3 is TGTGCCAGTAGTAGGCTAGCGGGAGGCCCTTGGTCCTACAATGAGCAGTTCTTC. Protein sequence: CASSRLAGGPWSYNEQFF.

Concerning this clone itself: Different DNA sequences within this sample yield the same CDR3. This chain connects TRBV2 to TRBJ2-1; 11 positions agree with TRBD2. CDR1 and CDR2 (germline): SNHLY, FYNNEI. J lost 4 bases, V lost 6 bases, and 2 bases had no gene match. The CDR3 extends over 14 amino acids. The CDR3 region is CASRVAGGYNEQFF. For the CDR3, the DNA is TGTGCCAGCAGGGTAGCGGGGGGGTACAATGAGCAGTTCTTC. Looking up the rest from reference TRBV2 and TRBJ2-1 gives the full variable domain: EPEVTQTPSHQVTQMGQEVILRCVPISNHLYFYWYRQILGQKVEFLVSFYNNEISEKSEIFDDQFSVERPDGSNFTLKIRSTKLEDSAMYFCASRVAGGYNEQFFGPGTRLTVL.

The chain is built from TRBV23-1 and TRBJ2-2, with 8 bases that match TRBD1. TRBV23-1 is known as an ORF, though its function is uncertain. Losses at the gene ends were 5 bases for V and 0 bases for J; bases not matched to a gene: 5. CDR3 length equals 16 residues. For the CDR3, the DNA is TGCGCCAGCAGTGAACAGGGGGTTTCGAACACCGGGGAGCTGTTTTTT. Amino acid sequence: CASSEQGVSNTGELFF.